This TCR beta chain was documented in a study of blood T cells in healthy people across ages. Study details: With template switching, about one barcoded beta molecule was captured per two T cells. Regarding the study as a whole: The study found more naive CD4+ cells and higher diversity in long-lived than aged donors.

Ranging in age from about 6 to 95, the donors were healthy Caucasian individuals from Russia. Together with a sample-barcoded 5' primer, a J-beta primer mix was included in a second PCR lasting roughly 6 to 12 cycles. With 12 random nucleotides, a template-switch adaptor tagged each individual cDNA molecule. TCRdb recomputed calls from the 5' RACE reads with MiXCR, one row per CDR3 protein. The top ten hold approximately 20% of the sample, which has 850,000 to 1,300,000 distinct CDR3 sequences, more than 40% seen once. A word on this clonotype: The antigen is not known.

The germline gives CDR1 KGHSH, CDR2 LQKENI. The CDR3 runs 15 residues. Trimming cost V 5 bases and J 3 bases; bases outside gene matches: 8. This rearrangement joins TRBV18 to TRBJ2-7; 9 nucleotides match TRBD2. The receptor was isolated from a woman aged 60-75 years in good health. The sample comprised blood. The CDR3 DNA follows: TGTGCCAGCTCAACCCCGGGACTAGCCTTCTACGAGCAGTACTTC. Translated, it gives CASSTPGLAFYEQYF.